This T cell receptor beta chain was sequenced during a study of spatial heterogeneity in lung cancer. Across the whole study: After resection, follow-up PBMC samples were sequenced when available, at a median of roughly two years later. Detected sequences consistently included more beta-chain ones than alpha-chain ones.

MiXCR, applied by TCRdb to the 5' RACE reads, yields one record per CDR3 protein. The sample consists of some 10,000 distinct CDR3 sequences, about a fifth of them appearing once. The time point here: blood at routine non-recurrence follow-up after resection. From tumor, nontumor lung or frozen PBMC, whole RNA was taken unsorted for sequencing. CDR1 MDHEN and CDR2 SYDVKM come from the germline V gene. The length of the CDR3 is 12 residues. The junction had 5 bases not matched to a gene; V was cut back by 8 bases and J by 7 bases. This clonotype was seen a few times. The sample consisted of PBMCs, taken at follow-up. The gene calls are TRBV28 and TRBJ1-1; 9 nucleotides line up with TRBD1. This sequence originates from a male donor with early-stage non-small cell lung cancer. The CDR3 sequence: CASYGTGNEAFF. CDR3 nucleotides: TGTGCCAGCTACGGGACAGGGAATGAAGCTTTCTTT.